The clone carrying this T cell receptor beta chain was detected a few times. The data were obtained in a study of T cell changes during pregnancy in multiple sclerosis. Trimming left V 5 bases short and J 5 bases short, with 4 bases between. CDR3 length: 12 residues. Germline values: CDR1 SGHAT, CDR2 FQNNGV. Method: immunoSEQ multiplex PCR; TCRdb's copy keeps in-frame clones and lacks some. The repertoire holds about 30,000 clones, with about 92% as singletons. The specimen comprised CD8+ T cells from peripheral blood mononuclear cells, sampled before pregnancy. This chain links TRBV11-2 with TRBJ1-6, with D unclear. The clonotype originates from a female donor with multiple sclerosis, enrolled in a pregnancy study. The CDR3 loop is CASSPNNSPLHF. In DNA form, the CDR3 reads TGTGCCAGCAGCCCAAATAATTCACCCCTCCACTTT.